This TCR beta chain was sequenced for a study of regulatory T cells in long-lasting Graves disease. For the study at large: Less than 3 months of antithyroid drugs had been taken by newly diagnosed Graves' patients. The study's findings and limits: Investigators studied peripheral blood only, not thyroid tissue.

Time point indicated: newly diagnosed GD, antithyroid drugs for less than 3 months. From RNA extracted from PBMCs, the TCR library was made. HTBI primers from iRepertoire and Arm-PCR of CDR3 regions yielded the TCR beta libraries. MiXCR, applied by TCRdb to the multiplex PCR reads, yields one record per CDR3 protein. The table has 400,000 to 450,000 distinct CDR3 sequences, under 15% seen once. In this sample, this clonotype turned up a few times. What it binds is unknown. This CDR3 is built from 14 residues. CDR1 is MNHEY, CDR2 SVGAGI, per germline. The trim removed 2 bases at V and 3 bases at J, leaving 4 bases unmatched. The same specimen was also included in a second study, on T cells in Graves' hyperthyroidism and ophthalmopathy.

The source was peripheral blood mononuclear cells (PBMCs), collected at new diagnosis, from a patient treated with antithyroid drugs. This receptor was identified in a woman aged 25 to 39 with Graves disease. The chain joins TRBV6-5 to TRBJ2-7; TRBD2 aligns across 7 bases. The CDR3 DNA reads TGTGCCAGCAGTTACAGGGAGGGACGCTACGAGCAGTACTTC. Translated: CASSYREGRYEQYF.